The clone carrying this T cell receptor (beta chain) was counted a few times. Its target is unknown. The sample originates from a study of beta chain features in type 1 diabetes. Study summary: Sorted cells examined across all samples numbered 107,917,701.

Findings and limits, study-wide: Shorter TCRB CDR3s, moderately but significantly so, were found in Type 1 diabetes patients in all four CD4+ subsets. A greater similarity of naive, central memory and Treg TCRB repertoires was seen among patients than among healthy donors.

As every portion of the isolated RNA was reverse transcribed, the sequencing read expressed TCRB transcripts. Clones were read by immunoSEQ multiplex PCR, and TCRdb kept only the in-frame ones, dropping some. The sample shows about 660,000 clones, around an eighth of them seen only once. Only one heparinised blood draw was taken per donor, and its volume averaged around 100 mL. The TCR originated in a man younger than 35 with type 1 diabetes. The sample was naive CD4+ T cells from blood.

CDR3 nucleotides: TGTGCCAGCAGCCCCGAGGGGCGGACCCCAGATACGCAGTATTTT. As protein: CASSPEGRTPDTQYF. The V and J genes are TRBV9 and TRBJ2-3; D possibly matches TRBD1 or TRBD2 (5 bases each). The germline V and J ends were trimmed by 4 bases and 4 bases, with 16 bases remaining between them. The CDR3 contains 15 residues. Germline V CDR1 and CDR2: SGDLS, YYNGEE.